This is a list of T cell receptor beta chains from one sample in a study of cytomegalovirus exposure and HLA in healthy donors. The repertoire was sequenced with immunoSEQ multiplex PCR; TCRdb's copy has only in-frame clones and lacks some. The sample includes 300,000 to 400,000 clones, approximately 91% of them seen just once. The sample consisted of PBMCs. The receptors shown here come from a man aged 30 to 39 in good health and CMV-seronegative. Both conserved end residues are part of each CDR3. Fields, in order: J gene, D gene, V gene, clone size, CDR3 protein, CDR3 DNA. A D gene is named only where the DNA matches it firmly. For some rows the clone size is stated as once, few or many, or as a class when expanded; others skip it.

j_call: TRBJ2-3
d_call: TRBD2
v_call: TRBV5-1
clone_size: .
cdr3_aa: CASSSQGSGGTDTQYF
cdr3_nt: TGCGCCAGCAGCTCCCAGGGTAGCGGGGGCACAGATACGCAGTATTTT

j_call: TRBJ1-1
d_call: .
v_call: TRBV19
clone_size: .
cdr3_aa: CASSSSGVTEAFF
cdr3_nt: TGTGCCAGTAGTTCTTCAGGGGTAACTGAAGCTTTCTTT

j_call: TRBJ1-6
d_call: TRBD1
v_call: TRBV6-5
clone_size: .
cdr3_aa: CASSLPGQGSNSPLHF
cdr3_nt: TGTGCCAGCAGTTTGCCGGGACAGGGATCGAATTCACCCCTCCACTTT

j_call: TRBJ1-5
d_call: .
v_call: TRBV6-5
clone_size: .
cdr3_aa: CASSYSAYGGNQPQHF
cdr3_nt: TGTGCCAGCAGTTACTCAGCCTACGGGGGCAATCAGCCCCAGCATTTT

j_call: TRBJ2-6
d_call: .
v_call: TRBV5-1
clone_size: .
cdr3_aa: CASSPVRGANVLTF
cdr3_nt: TGCGCCAGCAGCCCGGTACGCGGGGCCAACGTCCTGACTTTC

j_call: TRBJ2-1
d_call: .
v_call: TRBV2
clone_size: .
cdr3_aa: CASSVARYSYNEQFF
cdr3_nt: TGTGCCAGCAGTGTAGCTAGATACTCCTACAATGAGCAGTTCTTC

j_call: TRBJ2-5
d_call: .
v_call: TRBV6-1
clone_size: .
cdr3_aa: CASSQRGKETQYF
cdr3_nt: TGTGCCAGCAGTCAAAGGGGCAAAGAGACCCAGTACTTC

j_call: TRBJ2-1
d_call: .
v_call: TRBV27
clone_size: .
cdr3_aa: CASPWLPLNNEQFF
cdr3_nt: TGTGCCAGCCCGTGGCTCCCTCTGAACAATGAGCAGTTCTTC

j_call: TRBJ1-2
d_call: TRBD1
v_call: TRBV9
clone_size: .
cdr3_aa: CASSGPGQGAFGYTF
cdr3_nt: TGTGCCAGCAGCGGCCCGGGACAGGGGGCTTTTGGCTACACCTTC

j_call: TRBJ1-2
d_call: TRBD1
v_call: TRBV6-1
clone_size: .
cdr3_aa: CASSGKTGDYGYTF
cdr3_nt: TGTGCCAGCAGTGGGAAGACAGGGGACTATGGCTACACCTTC

j_call: TRBJ2-4
d_call: .
v_call: TRBV2
clone_size: .
cdr3_aa: CASRATQGIQYF
cdr3_nt: TGTGCCAGCAGGGCCACGCAGGGCATTCAGTACTTC

j_call: TRBJ1-1
d_call: .
v_call: TRBV12-2
clone_size: .
cdr3_aa: CASRSRTGVNTEAFF
cdr3_nt: TGTGCAAGTCGCTCTAGGACAGGCGTGAACACTGAAGCTTTCTTT

j_call: TRBJ2-7
d_call: .
v_call: TRBV21-1
clone_size: .
cdr3_aa: CASEAGTGPYEQYF
cdr3_nt: TGTGCCAGCGAAGCGGGGACAGGGCCTTACGAGCAGTACTTC

j_call: TRBJ2-2
d_call: .
v_call: TRBV6-1
clone_size: once
cdr3_aa: CASRAGNTGELFF
cdr3_nt: TGTGCCAGCAGGGCAGGAAACACCGGGGAGCTGTTTTTT

j_call: TRBJ1-1
d_call: TRBD1
v_call: TRBV5-6
clone_size: .
cdr3_aa: CASSFLKGGQGDLAEAFF
cdr3_nt: TGTGCCAGCAGCTTTTTGAAGGGGGGACAGGGGGATTTGGCTGAAGCTTTCTTT

j_call: TRBJ2-1
d_call: .
v_call: TRBV11-2
clone_size: .
cdr3_aa: CASSHGGPRNEQFF
cdr3_nt: TGTGCCAGCAGCCACGGGGGGCCCAGGAATGAGCAGTTCTTC

j_call: TRBJ1-6
d_call: .
v_call: TRBV7-8
clone_size: few
cdr3_aa: CASSSRGFYNSPLHF
cdr3_nt: TGTGCCAGCAGTTCTAGAGGTTTCTATAATTCACCCCTCCACTTT

j_call: TRBJ1-4
d_call: .
v_call: TRBV5-1
clone_size: .
cdr3_aa: CASSEPYNEKLFF
cdr3_nt: TGCGCCAGCAGCGAGCCTTATAATGAAAAACTGTTTTTT

j_call: TRBJ1-1
d_call: TRBD1
v_call: TRBV5-4
clone_size: once
cdr3_aa: CASSFRPGGDGAFF
cdr3_nt: TGTGCCAGCAGCTTTAGGCCAGGGGGCGATGGGGCTTTCTTT

j_call: TRBJ1-6
d_call: .
v_call: TRBV5-1
clone_size: .
cdr3_aa: CASSLQDTHNSPLHF
cdr3_nt: TGCGCCAGCAGCCTTCAGGACACTCATAATTCACCCCTCCACTTT

j_call: TRBJ1-5
d_call: .
v_call: TRBV19
clone_size: .
cdr3_aa: CATQRGAGSNQPQHF
cdr3_nt: TGTGCCACCCAACGGGGGGCAGGGAGCAATCAGCCCCAGCATTTT

j_call: TRBJ2-7
d_call: TRBD1
v_call: TRBV11-2
clone_size: .
cdr3_aa: CASSPTGIPAGGHPYEQYF
cdr3_nt: TGTGCCAGCAGCCCGACAGGCATCCCCGCAGGGGGCCATCCCTACGAGCAGTACTTC

j_call: TRBJ1-1
d_call: TRBD1
v_call: TRBV7-9
clone_size: once
cdr3_aa: CASRGQGGGFMNTEAFF
cdr3_nt: TGTGCCAGCAGGGGACAGGGTGGGGGATTCATGAACACTGAAGCTTTCTTT

j_call: TRBJ2-1
d_call: TRBD2
v_call: TRBV2
clone_size: .
cdr3_aa: CASSESGGLRVEQFF
cdr3_nt: TGTGCCAGCAGTGAAAGCGGGGGCCTCAGGGTCGAGCAGTTCTTC

j_call: TRBJ2-3
d_call: TRBD1
v_call: TRBV5-1
clone_size: .
cdr3_aa: CASSLAWTGDTDTQYF
cdr3_nt: TGCGCCAGCAGCTTGGCTTGGACAGGGGACACAGATACGCAGTATTTT

j_call: TRBJ1-1
d_call: .
v_call: TRBV5-8
clone_size: few
cdr3_aa: CASSLTGTEAFF
cdr3_nt: TGTGCCAGCAGCTTGACGGGAACCGAAGCTTTCTTT

j_call: TRBJ2-7
d_call: TRBD2
v_call: TRBV6-5
clone_size: .
cdr3_aa: CASSYSGGSSYEQYF
cdr3_nt: TGTGCCAGCAGTTACTCGGGGGGGTCCTCCTACGAGCAGTACTTC

j_call: TRBJ2-1
d_call: .
v_call: TRBV27
clone_size: .
cdr3_aa: CASSFPGSSYNEQFF
cdr3_nt: TGTGCCAGCAGTTTCCCAGGAAGCTCCTACAATGAGCAGTTCTTC

j_call: TRBJ2-7
d_call: .
v_call: TRBV6-5
clone_size: once
cdr3_aa: CASSYSDKGEQYF
cdr3_nt: TGTGCCAGCAGTTATTCGGACAAGGGGGAGCAGTACTTC

j_call: TRBJ2-1
d_call: .
v_call: TRBV6-9
clone_size: few
cdr3_aa: CASSYNYHYNEQFF
cdr3_nt: TGTGCCAGCAGTTACAACTACCACTACAATGAGCAGTTCTTC

j_call: TRBJ2-1
d_call: .
v_call: TRBV5-4
clone_size: .
cdr3_aa: CASSLGRYEQFF
cdr3_nt: TGTGCCAGCAGCTTGGGGCGGTATGAGCAGTTCTTC

j_call: TRBJ2-6
d_call: TRBD1
v_call: TRBV27
clone_size: .
cdr3_aa: CASSLSGTGGFTGANVLTF
cdr3_nt: TGTGCCAGCAGTTTATCCGGGACAGGGGGCTTTACTGGGGCCAACGTCCTGACTTTC

j_call: TRBJ2-7
d_call: TRBD1
v_call: TRBV5-1
clone_size: .
cdr3_aa: CASSRTGGGYEQYF
cdr3_nt: TGCGCCAGCAGCAGGACAGGGGGAGGGTACGAGCAGTACTTC